This T cell receptor beta chain was captured by sequencing in a study of blood T cell repertoires in COVID-19. Study as a whole: Acute-phase and convalescent COVID-19 samples originated in the United States, Italy and Spain. In each case, the material was cDNA or gDNA derived from T cells, B-cell-depleted T cells, or PBMCs.

Germline CDR1 and CDR2: SGDLS and YYNGEE. The CDR3 has 16 amino acids. V lost 2 bases and J lost 0; bases outside the gene matches: 5. Per the original methods: Reference gene primer amplification in the assay estimated nucleated cell counts. Libraries were prepared by immunoSEQ multiplex PCR; TCRdb keeps only in-frame clonotypes and omits some of them. The V and J calls and the clone size are those of that table, but D and trimming were determined from the DNA. The sample contains around 200,000 clones, 70% to 90% of which appear only once. This TCR was recovered from a man aged 40-50 years with active or convalescent COVID-19. Sequencing was performed on peripheral blood. The rearrangement uses TRBV9 and TRBJ1-2; the match to TRBD1 covers 9 bases. CDR3 DNA: TGTGCCAGCAGCGTTACCGGGACAGGGCCTAACTATGGCTACACCTTC. The encoded protein is CASSVTGTGPNYGYTF.